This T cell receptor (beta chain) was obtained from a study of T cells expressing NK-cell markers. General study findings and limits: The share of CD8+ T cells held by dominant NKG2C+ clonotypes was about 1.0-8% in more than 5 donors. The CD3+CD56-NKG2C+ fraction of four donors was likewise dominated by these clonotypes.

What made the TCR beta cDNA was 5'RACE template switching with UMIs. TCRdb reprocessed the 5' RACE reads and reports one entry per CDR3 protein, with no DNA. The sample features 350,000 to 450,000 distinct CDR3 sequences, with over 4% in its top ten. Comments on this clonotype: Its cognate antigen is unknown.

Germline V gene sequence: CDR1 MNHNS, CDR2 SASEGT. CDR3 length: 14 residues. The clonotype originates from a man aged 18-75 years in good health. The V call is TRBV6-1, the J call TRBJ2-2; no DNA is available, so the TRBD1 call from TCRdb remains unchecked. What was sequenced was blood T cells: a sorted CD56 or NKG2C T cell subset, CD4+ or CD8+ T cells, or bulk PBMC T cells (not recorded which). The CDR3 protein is CAARGAGNTGELFF.